These 5 T cell receptor beta chains came from one sample sequenced in a study of blood T cell repertoires in COVID-19. The table came from immunoSEQ multiplex PCR; TCRdb's copy has only in-frame clones and leaves some out. The sample has about 150,000 clones, 60% to 80% seen once. Sequences were obtained from peripheral blood. The receptors were sampled from a man over 45 with active or convalescent COVID-19.

This clone has just a few counts. The chain carries TRBV14 and TRBJ2-1; 9 bases align to TRBD1. The germline CDR1 and CDR2 sequences are SGHDN and FVKESK. This CDR3 has 14 amino acids. V lost 7 bases, J lost 5 bases, and 6 bases stayed unmatched. The CDR3 protein is CASTNRDRDNEQFF. CDR3 DNA: TGTGCCAGCACCAATCGGGACAGGGACAATGAGCAGTTCTTC.

The V and J genes are TRBV9 and TRBJ2-7; perhaps TRBD1 as D (7 bases). V was pared by 0 bases and J by 0 bases, with 13 bases between. The V gene's germline CDR1 is SGDLS and CDR2 YYNGEE. This CDR3 is 16 amino acids long. The CDR3 bases are TGTGCCAGCAGCGTAGGGTCGGGGGACAGCTCCTACGAGCAGTACTTC. It is translated as CASSVGSGDSSYEQYF. Drawing the rest from reference TRBV9 and TRBJ2-7, the complete variable domain is DSGVTQTPKHLITATGQRVTLRCSPRSGDLSVYWYQQSLDQGLQFLIQYYNGEERAKGNILERFSAQQFPDLHSELNLSSLELGDSALYFCASSVGSGDSSYEQYFGPGTRLTVT.

The CDR3 DNA follows: TGTGCCATCAGTGAGTCGACAAAAGTAGATACGCAGTATTTT. Translation gives CAISESTKVDTQYF. The V call is TRBV10-3, the J call TRBJ2-3; D is ambiguous. Germline values: CDR1 ENHRY, CDR2 SYGVKD. Trimming took 0 bases from V and 5 from J, leaving 9 bases between them. This CDR3 comprises 14 residues.

DNA of the CDR3: TGTGCCAGCAGTGAAGGGGACAGGGTACTTGGGGAAAAACTGTTTTTT. Protein product: CASSEGDRVLGEKLFF. The chain is built from TRBV6-1 and TRBJ1-4; 9 positions match TRBD1. The CDR3 is 16 residues long. Germline trimming cut 1 base from V and 8 bases from J; bases unmatched to any gene: 8. Germline assignment: CDR1 MNHNS and CDR2 SASEGT.

This clone was seen just once. The chain carries TRBV30 and TRBJ1-1, with D maybe TRBD1 (5 bases). The CDR3 spans 12 residues. Trimming removed 3 bases from V and 4 bases from J, with 9 bases in between. Germline CDR1 is GTSNPN and CDR2 is SVGIG (reference sequence). The CDR3 sequence: CAWSGGATEAFF. For the CDR3, the DNA is TGTGCCTGGAGCGGGGGTGCCACTGAAGCTTTCTTT.